These 10 T cell receptor beta chains share one sample of origin, sequenced in a study of lymphopenia after photon versus proton radiotherapy (dated by TCRdb to between 2019 and 2020). The library relied on the immunoSEQ multiplex PCR assay. Held by TCRdb, this immuneACCESS table contains in-frame sequences only and omits some clones. Under half of the omission traces to an unresolved V gene where checked; the cause of the rest is unknown. The sample contains tens of thousands of clones, approximately 91% of them found a single time. Approximately 2.9% of the sample belongs to the ten largest clones. The sample consisted of peripheral blood, taken from a patient treated with photon-based radiotherapy. All receptors derive from a woman aged 70-85 years with pancreatic cancer.

The rearrangement joins TRBV4-1 to TRBJ1-1; the D is unclear. Germline V gene sequence: CDR1 MGHRA, CDR2 YSYEKL. V shed 4 bases and J shed 1 base, with 7 bases lying between them. The CDR3 has 13 amino acids. CDR3 protein: CASSRVQNTEAFF. CDR3 in DNA: TGCGCCAGCAGCCGGGTTCAGAACACTGAAGCTTTCTTT.

The gene calls are TRBV28 and TRBJ2-7; 7 nucleotides line up with TRBD1. V lost 8 bases to trimming and J lost 7 bases; unmatched junction nucleotides: 8. Germline V gene lookup returns CDR1 MDHEN and CDR2 SYDVKM. This CDR3 has 12 amino acids. CDR3 coding DNA: TGTGCCAGCCGAGACAGGGATTTTGAGCAGTACTTC. This encodes CASRDRDFEQYF. Full variable domain (missing parts from reference TRBV28 and TRBJ2-7): DVKVTQSSRYLVKRTGEKVFLECVQDMDHENMFWYRQDPGLGLRLIYFSYDVKMKEKGDIPEGYSVSREKKERFSLILESASTNQTSMYLCASRDRDFEQYFGPGTRLTVT.

CDR3 sequence: CSVEAYVPKETQYF. The CDR3 nucleotides read TGCAGCGTTGAAGCCTATGTGCCAAAGGAGACCCAGTACTTC. The chain has TRBV29-1 and TRBJ2-5; D is ambiguous. CDR1 is SQVTM, CDR2 ANQGSEA, per germline. This CDR3 contains 14 residues. With 1 base removed from V and 5 bases from J, the gap between germline ends came to 14 bases.

The gene calls are TRBV7-2 and TRBJ1-2, with a tentative D call TRBD1 (5 bases). The CDR3 contains 13 residues. Trimming removed 5 bases from V and 8 bases from J, with 15 bases in between. Per the germline V gene, CDR1 is SGHTA and CDR2 is FQGNSA. The CDR3 DNA reads as TGTGCCAGCAGCATAGACGGGGCTTACGGCTACACCTTC. This gives the protein CASSIDGAYGYTF.

The chain is built from TRBV10-3 and TRBJ2-2, with D tentatively TRBD2 (6 bases). The CDR3 contains 15 residues. Trimming cost V 5 bases and J 1 base, with 11 bases left between them. CDR1 is ENHRY and CDR2 is SYGVKD in the germline V gene. CDR3 residues: CAISWDLQNTGELFF. The CDR3 DNA reads as TGTGCCATCAGTTGGGACTTACAGAACACCGGGGAGCTGTTTTTT.

The chain combines TRBV15 with TRBJ2-1; tentatively, D is TRBD1 (5 bases). The germline V gene has CDR1 LNHNV and CDR2 YYDKDF (reference sequence). V was clipped by 0 bases and J by 5 bases, with 8 bases between them. CDR3 length: 14 residues. The CDR3 reads CATSRDRTNNEQFF. The CDR3 DNA sequence: TGTGCCACCAGCAGAGACAGGACAAACAATGAGCAGTTCTTC.

This clone was seen once. The rearrangement joins TRBV11-2 to TRBJ2-2, with D unclear. The CDR3 consists of 12 residues. Germline V lookup: CDR1 SGHAT, CDR2 FQNNGV. Trimming shortened V by 5 bases and J by 6 bases, and 7 bases separated the two germline ends. The CDR3 region is CASSPGPGELFF. CDR3 DNA: TGTGCCAGCAGCCCAGGACCCGGGGAGCTGTTTTTT.

V is TRBV19 and J is TRBJ2-4, with 8 bases that match TRBD1. The J segment lost 6 bases and the V segment lost 8 bases, leaving 6 bases of the junction unmatched. Germline V gives CDR1 LNHDA, CDR2 SQIVND (reference sequence). The CDR3 length is 13 residues. CDR3 DNA: TGTGCCAGTGGTTGGACAGGGTTAAACATTCAGTACTTC. It specifies CASGWTGLNIQYF.

The genes are TRBV18 and TRBJ2-3, with D unclear. The V and J ends lost 0 bases and 6 bases respectively, with 7 bases between them. This CDR3 has 13 residues. The germline CDR1 and CDR2 sequences are KGHSH and LQKENI. CDR3 protein: CASSPPLSDTQYF. The DNA for the CDR3 is TGTGCCAGCTCACCACCGTTATCGGATACGCAGTATTTT.

V and J are TRBV5-1 and TRBJ1-3, with a weak D call TRBD1 (5 bases). Per germline, CDR1 SGHRS and CDR2 YFSETQ. The CDR3 runs 17 residues. The V and J ends lost 3 bases and 1 base respectively, with 17 bases between them. The CDR3 DNA sequence: TGCGCCAGCAGCTCAAACCCCGGGGCCGGATCTGGAAACACCATATATTTT. Its translation: CASSSNPGAGSGNTIYF.